Listed below are T cell receptor beta chains from one sample, sequenced in a study of T cells in Graves' hyperthyroidism and ophthalmopathy. A single record per CDR3 protein comes from TCRdb applying MiXCR to the multiplex PCR reads. This table holds approximately 400,000 distinct CDR3 sequences, 15% to 20% found once. Sequencing was done on a sample of blood. The receptors were gathered from a man between 18 and 29 years old with Graves' ophthalmopathy. Each CDR3 is given with its conserved first and last residue. D genes are given only for firm matches. Only some rows state a clone size, as once, few, many or a class for expanded clones.

-,-,TRBV11-1,TRBJ2-6,16,TGTGCCAGCAGCTTAGTACAATCCCCCGGGGCCAACGTCCTGACTTTC,CASSLVQSPGANVLTF
-,-,TRBV10-2,TRBJ1-2,14,TGCGCCAGCAGGGGGACTGATTTCGACTATGGCTACACCTTC,CASRGTDFDYGYTF
-,few,TRBV20-1,TRBJ2-5,12,TGCAGTGCTGTCTCGAGGGGCGAGACCCAGTACTTC,CSAVSRGETQYF
-,-,TRBV4-1,TRBJ1-5,15,TGCGCCAGCAGCCTCAGTCCTCAGGGAAATCAGCCCCAGCATTTT,CASSLSPQGNQPQHF
TRBD1,-,TRBV3-1,TRBJ2-1,17,TGTGCCAGCAGCCAAGATCTAGCACAGGGGGCGAATAATGAGCAGTTCTTC,CASSQDLAQGANNEQFF
-,many,TRBV6-2/TRBV6-3,TRBJ2-7,13,TGTGCCAGCAGAAAAACCGAGGGGCGCGAGCAGTACTTC,CASRKTEGREQYF
TRBD2,-,TRBV12-3/TRBV12-4,TRBJ2-5,18,TGTGCCAGCAGTAGACAGGGACTAGCGGGGGCCCCCCAAGAGACCCAGTACTTC,CASSRQGLAGAPQETQYF
-,many,TRBV10-3,TRBJ1-1,12,TGTGCCATCAGTGAAGCGGACACTGAAGCTTTCTTT,CAISEADTEAFF
-,-,TRBV18,TRBJ2-2,16,TGTGCCAGCTCACCAGTACAGGGCGGTAACACCGGGGAGCTGTTTTTT,CASSPVQGGNTGELFF
TRBD1,many,TRBV2,TRBJ1-5,15,TGTGCCAGCAGTAAGGACAGGGGAGGCAATCAGCCCCAGCATTTT,CASSKDRGGNQPQHF
-,many,TRBV3-1,TRBJ1-6,14,TGTGCCAGCAGCCGCGAGGGGGGCAATTCACCCCTCCACTTT,CASSREGGNSPLHF
-,many,TRBV2,TRBJ2-2,15,TGTGCCAGCAGTGAGAGAAGCGGGTTAACCGGGGAGCTGTTTTTT,CASSERSGLTGELFF
-,many,TRBV18,TRBJ1-5,12,TGTGCCAGCTCACCGGAGAATCAGCCCCAGCATTTT,CASSPENQPQHF
-,-,TRBV19,TRBJ2-2,18,TGTGCCAGTAGTTATGCCACCTTTACCTTCGCGAACACCGGGGAGCTGTTTTTT,CASSYATFTFANTGELFF
TRBD1,-,TRBV4-1,TRBJ2-1,13,TGCGCCAGCAGCCAATACAGGGGGAATGAGCAGTTCTTC,CASSQYRGNEQFF
-,many,TRBV6-2/TRBV6-3,TRBJ2-2,16,TGTGCCAGCAGCCCGATGGGGGTCCGTAACACCGGGGAGCTGTTTTTT,CASSPMGVRNTGELFF
-,-,TRBV10-2,TRBJ2-5,16,TGCGCCAGCAGTGAGTCGAGAAGTAGCAGGGAGGAGACCCAGTACTTC,CASSESRSSREETQYF
TRBD1,-,TRBV6-2/TRBV6-3,TRBJ1-5,15,TGTGCCAGCAGTTACCGGACAGGCGACGGCCAGCCCCAGCATTTT,CASSYRTGDGQPQHF
-,many,TRBV7-2,TRBJ1-1,14,TGTGCCAGCAGCTTACTTCCAGAAGTGGGTGAAGCTTTCTTT,CASSLLPEVGEAFF
-,-,TRBV3-1,TRBJ1-1,13,TGTGCCAGCAGCCAAGAGGGGGGGGCTGAAGCTTTCTTT,CASSQEGGAEAFF
-,-,TRBV7-7,TRBJ2-1,16,TGTGCTAGCAGCCCCTACGAGGCGTCTTCCACCCAGAGGCAGTTCTTC,CASSPYEASSTQRQFF
-,many,TRBV7-9,TRBJ1-5,16,TGTGCCAGCAGCCAAACTTCAGGGCCTAGCAATCAGCCCCAGCATTTT,CASSQTSGPSNQPQHF
-,few,TRBV5-5,TRBJ2-1,14,TGTGCCAGCAGCGTCCCTCCAGAAAACAATGAGCAGTTCTTC,CASSVPPENNEQFF
-,many,TRBV10-3,TRBJ1-2,12,TGTGCCATCAGTGATGGTCCGTATGGCTACACCTTC,CAISDGPYGYTF
-,many,TRBV29-1,TRBJ1-1,12,TGCAGCTCAGGCGGGGATTCCACTGAAGCTTTCTTT,CSSGGDSTEAFF
TRBD2,many,TRBV5-1,TRBJ2-1,13,TGCGCCAGCAGGCCCACTAGCGTCAATGAGCAGTTCTTC,CASRPTSVNEQFF
-,many,TRBV2,TRBJ2-7,13,TGTGCCAGCAGTGAACACATCTCCTACGAGCAGTACTTC,CASSEHISYEQYF
-,few,TRBV20-1,TRBJ1-6,13,TGCAGTGCTAGAGACAAGGCTAATTCACCCCTCCACTTT,CSARDKANSPLHF
TRBD1,many,TRBV3-1,TRBJ2-5,16,TGTGCCAGCAGCCAAGAAGGGACAGGGGGCTCGGAGACCCAGTACTTC,CASSQEGTGGSETQYF